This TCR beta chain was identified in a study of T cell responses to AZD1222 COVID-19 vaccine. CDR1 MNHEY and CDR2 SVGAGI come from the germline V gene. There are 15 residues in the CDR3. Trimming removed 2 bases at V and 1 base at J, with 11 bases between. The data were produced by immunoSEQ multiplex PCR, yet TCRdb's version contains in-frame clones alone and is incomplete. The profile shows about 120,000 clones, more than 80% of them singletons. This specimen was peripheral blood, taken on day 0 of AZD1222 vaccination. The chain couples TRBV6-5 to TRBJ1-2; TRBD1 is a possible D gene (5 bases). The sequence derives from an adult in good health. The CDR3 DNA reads TGTGCCAGCAGTTACGCGCAGGGTAGTAACTATGGCTACACCTTC. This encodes CASSYAQGSNYGYTF.